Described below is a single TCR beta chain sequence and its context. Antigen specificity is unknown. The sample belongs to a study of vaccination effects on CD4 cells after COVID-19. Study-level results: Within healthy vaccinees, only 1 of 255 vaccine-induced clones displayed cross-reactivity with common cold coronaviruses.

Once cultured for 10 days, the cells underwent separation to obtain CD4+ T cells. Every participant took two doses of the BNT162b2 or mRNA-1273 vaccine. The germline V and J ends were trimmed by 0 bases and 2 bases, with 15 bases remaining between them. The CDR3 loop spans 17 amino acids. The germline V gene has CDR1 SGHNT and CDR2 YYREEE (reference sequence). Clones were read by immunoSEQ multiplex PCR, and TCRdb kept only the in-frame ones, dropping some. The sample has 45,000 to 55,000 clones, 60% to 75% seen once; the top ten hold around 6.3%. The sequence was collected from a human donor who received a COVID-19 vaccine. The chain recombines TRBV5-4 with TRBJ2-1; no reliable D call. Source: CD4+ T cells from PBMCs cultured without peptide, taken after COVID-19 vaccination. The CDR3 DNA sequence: TGTGCCAGCAGCTTGGCTACTTTGGTCGACACCTACAATGAGCAGTTCTTC. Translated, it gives CASSLATLVDTYNEQFF. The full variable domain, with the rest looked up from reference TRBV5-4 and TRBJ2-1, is ETGVTQSPTHLIKTRGQQVTLRCSSQSGHNTVSWYQQALGQGPQFIFQYYREEENGRGNFPPRFSGLQFPNYSSELNVNALELDDSALYLCASSLATLVDTYNEQFFGPGTRLTVL.